The rows below give T cell receptor beta chains drawn from one sample of a study of shared clonotypes between healthy human individuals. The method was immunoSEQ multiplex PCR; TCRdb's version includes in-frame clones alone and lacks a portion of them. The repertoire consists of some 2 million clones, with less than 95% occurring once and the leading ten covering more than 0.95%. Sequenced input: naive CD8+ T cells sorted from blood. The receptors shown here come from a man aged 18 to 35 in good health. The conserved cysteine and the conserved F or W are not part of the CDR3 here.

V: TRBV27; length: 13; J: TRBJ2-7; CDR3: ASSSRTSGHGEQY
V: TRBV28; length: 13; J: TRBJ2-7; CDR3: ASSSRTSGEYEQY
V: TRBV27; length: 13; J: TRBJ1-1; CDR3: ASSLGVGLNTEAF
V: TRBV2; length: 15; J: TRBJ1-1; CDR3: ASSEEGSLNMNTEAF
V: TRBV19; length: 13; J: TRBJ1-6; CDR3: ASSLRGAENSPLH
V: TRBV25-1; length: 12; J: TRBJ2-7; CDR3: ASSNPGQGSEQY
V: TRBV6-5; length: 13; J: TRBJ2-1; CDR3: ASLLREVADNEQF
V: TRBV27; length: 12; J: TRBJ1-4; CDR3: ASSLSPGNEKLF
V: TRBV6-1; length: 12; J: TRBJ1-1; CDR3: ASSDTGAATEAF
V: TRBV7-2; length: 12; J: TRBJ1-1; CDR3: ASSAGGGYTEAF
V: TRBV6-5; length: 10; J: TRBJ2-1; CDR3: ASSYEGNEQF
V: TRBV27; length: 13; J: TRBJ2-7; CDR3: ASSQMTVPTYEQY
V: TRBV5-1; length: 12; J: TRBJ2-7; CDR3: ASSLYPGSEVQY
V: TRBV7-6; length: 11; J: TRBJ2-5; CDR3: ASSSPGQETQY
V: TRBV5-1; length: 13; J: TRBJ2-5; CDR3: ASSSQGSPGETQY
V: TRBV6-1; length: 12; J: TRBJ2-5; CDR3: ASSEGPYGETQY
V: TRBV6-1; length: 12; J: TRBJ2-1; CDR3: ASDGGVSYNEQF
V: TRBV11-2; length: 10; J: TRBJ2-7; CDR3: ASSFEWGEQY
V: TRBV7-9; length: 15; J: TRBJ1-4; CDR3: ASSYHRGGTTNEKLF
V: TRBV6-6; length: 12; J: TRBJ1-6; CDR3: ASREGAQASPLH
V: TRBV27; length: 13; J: TRBJ1-2; CDR3: ASSPAGQTNYGYT
V: TRBV2; length: 14; J: TRBJ2-2; CDR3: ASSEGLAGDTGELF
V: TRBV11-2; length: 15; J: TRBJ2-7; CDR3: ASSIPWVGEPSYEQY
V: TRBV7-6; length: 11; J: TRBJ1-1; CDR3: ASSFRGNTEAF
V: TRBV6-1; length: 13; J: TRBJ1-1; CDR3: ASSEAKGENTEAF
V: TRBV30; length: 12; J: TRBJ1-3; CDR3: ALDISGTGNTIY
V: TRBV6-5; length: 12; J: TRBJ2-3; CDR3: ASSYSGNPDTQY
V: TRBV13; length: 13; J: TRBJ2-7; CDR3: ASSLEGGSSYEQY
V: TRBV13; length: 14; J: TRBJ2-3; CDR3: ASSPGLAGNTDTQY
V: TRBV6-5; length: 10; J: TRBJ1-1; CDR3: ASSYQSGEAF
V: TRBV27; length: 15; J: TRBJ2-3; CDR3: ASSLFGAAGGSDTQY
V: TRBV11-2; length: 11; J: TRBJ2-1; CDR3: ASSSSEYNEQF
V: TRBV7-9; length: 15; J: TRBJ2-3; CDR3: ASSTGLAGGITDTQY
V: TRBV9; length: 13; J: TRBJ1-5; CDR3: ASSVGTGGGQPQH
V: TRBV14; length: 13; J: TRBJ1-2; CDR3: ASSQTGTPSYGYT
V: TRBV11-2; length: 12; J: TRBJ2-7; CDR3: ASSLDLFSYEQY
V: TRBV4-1; length: 15; J: TRBJ1-4; CDR3: ASSQGGVPATNEKLF
V: TRBV9; length: 13; J: TRBJ2-1; CDR3: ASSVYGGGKHEQF
V: TRBV7-6; length: 12; J: TRBJ2-7; CDR3: ASSDGGQGVEQY
V: TRBV15; length: 15; J: TRBJ2-7; CDR3: ATSRDSLASESYEQY
V: TRBV13; length: 10; J: TRBJ1-1; CDR3: ASSLGLTEAF
V: TRBV28; length: 13; J: TRBJ2-7; CDR3: ASSFRGLSSYEQY
V: TRBV12-5; length: 15; J: TRBJ2-1; CDR3: ASGHDPAAMRNNEQF
V: TRBV11-2; length: 14; J: TRBJ2-5; CDR3: ASSGERWGLRETQY
V: TRBV4-2; length: 13; J: TRBJ2-3; CDR3: ASRASGESTDTQY
V: TRBV11-3; length: 10; J: TRBJ2-1; CDR3: ASTLSTGTQF